The 19 T cell receptor beta chains below come from one sample, sequenced in a study of cytomegalovirus exposure and HLA in healthy donors. PCR used 60 Vbeta primers and 13 Jbeta primers. Method: immunoSEQ multiplex PCR; TCRdb's copy keeps in-frame clones and lacks some. This repertoire shows over 150,000 clones, roughly 74% found once; its top ten account for around 2.8%. Sequenced material: PBMCs. The source of these receptors is a man between 18 and 35 years old in good health and CMV-seronegative.

The chain carries TRBV7-8 and TRBJ2-3, with 9 bases that match TRBD2. Germline CDR1 SGHVS, CDR2 FQNEAQ. The CDR3 has 16 residues. V lost 4 bases, J lost 4 bases, and 9 bases stayed unmatched. CDR3 protein: CASSSHGGGASDTQYF. The CDR3 DNA reads as TGTGCCAGCAGCTCTCACGGCGGGGGGGCGTCAGATACGCAGTATTTT.

V gene TRBV27 combines with J gene TRBJ1-3, with D possibly TRBD1 on 6 matching bases. Germline CDR1 reads MNHEY; CDR2 reads SMNVEV (reference sequence). The V and J ends lost 5 bases and 8 bases respectively, with 19 bases between them. This CDR3 has 15 residues. DNA of the CDR3: TGTGCCAGCAGTCTGTCGGGACATCCCGGGGACACCATATATTTT. Amino acids: CASSLSGHPGDTIYF.

The rearrangement links TRBV5-1 to TRBJ1-1; no clear D gene. V was pared by 2 bases and J by 1 base, with 6 bases between. Germline CDR1 SGHRS, CDR2 YFSETQ. The length of the CDR3 is 13 residues. The CDR3: CASSFEQNTEAFF. The CDR3 DNA is TGCGCCAGCAGCTTCGAACAGAACACTGAAGCTTTCTTT.

V is TRBV19 and J is TRBJ1-2; D may be TRBD1 (5 bases). The CDR3 length is 12 residues. In germline, CDR1 is LNHDA, CDR2 SQIVND (reference sequence). The V end was cut by 5 bases, the J end by 4 bases, with 8 bases between. This chain's CDR3 is CASSSGGYGYTF. CDR3 DNA sequence: TGTGCCAGTAGTTCGGGGGGCTATGGCTACACCTTC.

The gene calls are TRBV4-2 and TRBJ2-1, with TRBD2 matching 12 bases. This CDR3 has 17 amino acids. V shed 3 bases, J shed 8 bases, and the junction held 11 bases outside the gene matches. Germline loops: CDR1 LGHNA, CDR2 YNFKEQ. CDR3 nucleotides: TGTGCCAGCAGCCATCACCCTAGCGGGGGGGCCCGGGATGAGCAGTTCTTC. Protein sequence: CASSHHPSGGARDEQFF.

The chain couples TRBV29-1 to TRBJ1-1; D is perhaps TRBD1 (6 bases). This CDR3 is 13 amino acids long. V lost 1 base, J lost 0 bases, and 6 bases lay in between. Germline lookup yields CDR1 SQVTM and CDR2 ANQGSEA. In DNA form, the CDR3 reads TGCAGCGTTGAAGGGACAGTGAACACTGAAGCTTTCTTT. Translating it yields CSVEGTVNTEAFF.

This chain links TRBV6-5 with TRBJ2-1; no reliable D call. The CDR3 totals 12 residues. Germline CDR1 and CDR2: MNHEY and SVGAGI. V was shortened by 4 bases and J by 3 bases, with 4 bases between the two germline ends. Here the CDR3 reads CASSSYYNEQFF. CDR3 bases: TGTGCCAGCAGTTCCTACTACAATGAGCAGTTCTTC.

The CDR3 DNA follows: TGTGCCAGCAGTGGGGACAGGCTGAGATGGCAGTACGTC. Its protein is CASSGDRLRWQYV. The rearrangement joins TRBV6-1 to TRBJ2-7, with 8 bases that match TRBD1. The germline V gene has CDR1 MNHNS and CDR2 SASEGT. V was pared by 4 bases and J by 9 bases, with 8 bases of the junction left unmatched. The CDR3 loop spans 13 amino acids.

The DNA of the CDR3 is TGTGCCACCAGCAGAGACCCCCGTGAAAAACTGTTTTTT. Its protein product is CATSRDPREKLFF. The chain links TRBV15 to TRBJ1-4; D remains ambiguous. V was cut by 0 bases and J by 7 bases, with 6 bases left in between. Germline V gene sequence: CDR1 LNHNV, CDR2 YYDKDF (reference sequence). The CDR3 totals 13 residues.

The chain couples TRBV19 to TRBJ2-7, with 7 bases matching TRBD1. CDR3 size: 12 residues. CDR1 is LNHDA, CDR2 SQIVND, per germline (reference sequence). The J segment lost 5 bases and the V segment lost 5 bases, leaving 3 bases of the junction unmatched. The chain's CDR3 is CASSDRVHEQYF. CDR3 in DNA: TGTGCCAGTAGTGACAGGGTACACGAGCAGTACTTC.

The chain combines TRBV5-4 with TRBJ1-6, with 8 bases matching TRBD1. The J segment lost 8 bases and the V segment lost 2 bases, leaving 0 bases of the junction unmatched. The CDR3 has 13 amino acids. Per the germline V gene, CDR1 is SGHNT and CDR2 is YYREEE (reference sequence). CDR3 protein: CASSLQGDSPLHF. CDR3 coding DNA: TGTGCCAGCAGCTTACAGGGGGATTCACCCCTCCACTTT. Using reference TRBV5-4 and TRBJ1-6 for the parts outside the CDR3, the full variable domain is ETGVTQSPTHLIKTRGQQVTLRCSSQSGHNTVSWYQQALGQGPQFIFQYYREEENGRGNFPPRFSGLQFPNYSSELNVNALELDDSALYLCASSLQGDSPLHFGNGTRLTVT.

The chain combines TRBV6-5 with TRBJ2-2, with 8 nucleotides matching TRBD1. V shed 2 bases and J 8 bases; nucleotides not matched to a gene: 7. The CDR3 consists of 15 residues. CDR1 is MNHEY and CDR2 is SVGAGI in the germline V gene. CDR3 nucleotide sequence: TGTGCCAGCAGTTACCGGGACAGGACGACTGGGGAGCTGTTTTTT. Amino acids: CASSYRDRTTGELFF.

The chain is built from TRBV11-2 and TRBJ2-1, with 11 bases fitting TRBD1. Per germline, CDR1 SGHAT and CDR2 FQNNGV. The length of the CDR3 is 16 residues. Trimming cost V 5 bases and J 3 bases; bases outside gene matches: 6. CDR3 protein: CASSRAGTGGYNEQFF. CDR3 coding DNA: TGTGCCAGCAGCCGCGCCGGGACAGGGGGCTACAATGAGCAGTTCTTC. Supplemented by reference TRBV11-2 and TRBJ2-1, the full variable domain reads EAGVAQSPRYKIIEKRQSVAFWCNPISGHATLYWYQQILGQGPKLLIQFQNNGVVDDSQLPKDRFSAERLKGVDSTLKIQPAKLEDSAVYLCASSRAGTGGYNEQFFGPGTRLTVL.

This clone was recorded once. In nucleotides, the CDR3 is TGCGCCAGCAGCCAAGATCAGGGGACAGGGGTATACTACGAGCAGTACTTC. It specifies CASSQDQGTGVYYEQYF. The rearrangement joins TRBV4-3 to TRBJ2-7; 10 nucleotides align to TRBD1. With 0 bases clipped from V and 3 bases from J, the junction kept 8 bases outside the gene matches. The CDR3 contains 17 residues. Germline CDR1 LGHNA, CDR2 YSLEER.

This clone has a handful of counts. The CDR3 DNA reads TGTGCCATCACCCGAGACCCCGGACAGGGACGGTCACCCCTCCACTTT. Translation: CAITRDPGQGRSPLHF. The chain uses TRBV10-3 and TRBJ1-6; 8 bases agree with TRBD1. CDR3 length: 16 residues. Trimming at V came to 7 bases and at J to 10 bases, leaving 15 bases not matched to a gene. Germline values: CDR1 ENHRY, CDR2 SYGVKD.

This clone showed up just once. The J gene is TRBJ1-1, the V gene TRBV5-6; a possible D gene is TRBD1 (5 bases). Trimming left V 2 bases short and J 5 bases short, with 19 bases between. The CDR3 totals 16 residues. Per the germline V gene, CDR1 is SGHDT and CDR2 is YYEEEE. The CDR3 DNA reads TGTGCCAGCAGCTTCCCGCCGGGGGAGTCGGGGACTGAAGCTTTCTTT. Translated, it gives CASSFPPGESGTEAFF.

The chain joins TRBV19 to TRBJ1-4, with 7 bases identical to TRBD1. Per germline, CDR1 LNHDA and CDR2 SQIVND (reference sequence). The trim removed 6 bases at V and 1 base at J, leaving 20 bases unmatched. The CDR3 has 20 residues. The CDR3 region has the DNA TGTGCCAGTAGAGGTATCCTAACAGGGGAACCCAAGATAACTAATGAAAAACTGTTTTTT. It specifies CASRGILTGEPKITNEKLFF.

V and J are TRBV5-1 and TRBJ2-5; 11 bases agree with TRBD2. With V trimmed by 7 bases and J by 5 bases, 10 bases remained unmatched. This CDR3 has 15 residues. Germline CDR1 and CDR2: SGHRS and YFSETQ. CDR3 residues: CASGISGGARETQYF. The CDR3 DNA sequence: TGCGCCAGCGGAATTAGCGGGGGGGCGAGGGAGACCCAGTACTTC.

The chain links TRBV6-5 to TRBJ1-5; D possibly corresponds to TRBD1 (6 bases). Trimming left V 5 bases short and J 3 bases short, with 8 bases between. CDR1 is MNHEY and CDR2 is SVGAGI in the germline V gene. This CDR3 has 13 amino acids. CDR3 in DNA: TGTGCCAGCAGTCGGGACACCAATCAGCCCCAGCATTTT. Translation gives CASSRDTNQPQHF.